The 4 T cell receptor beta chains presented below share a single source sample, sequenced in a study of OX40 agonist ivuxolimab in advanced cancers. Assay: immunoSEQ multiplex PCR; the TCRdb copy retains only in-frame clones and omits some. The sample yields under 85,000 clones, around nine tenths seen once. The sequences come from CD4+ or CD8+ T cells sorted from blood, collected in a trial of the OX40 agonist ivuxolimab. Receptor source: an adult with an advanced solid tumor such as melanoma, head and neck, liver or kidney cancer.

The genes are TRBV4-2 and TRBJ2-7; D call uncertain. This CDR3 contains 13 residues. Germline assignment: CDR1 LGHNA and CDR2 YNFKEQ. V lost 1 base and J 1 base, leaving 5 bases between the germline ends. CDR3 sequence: CASSQGLSYEQYF. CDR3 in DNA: TGTGCCAGCAGCCAAGGGTTGTCCTACGAGCAGTACTTC.

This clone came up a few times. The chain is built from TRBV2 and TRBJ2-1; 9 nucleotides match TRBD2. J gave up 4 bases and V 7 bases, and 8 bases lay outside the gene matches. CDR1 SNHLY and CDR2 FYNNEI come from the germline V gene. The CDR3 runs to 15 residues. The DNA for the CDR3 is TGTGCCAGCACCGCGGAGACTAGCGGTTACAATGAGCAGTTCTTC. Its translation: CASTAETSGYNEQFF. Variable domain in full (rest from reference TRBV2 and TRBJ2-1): EPEVTQTPSHQVTQMGQEVILRCVPISNHLYFYWYRQILGQKVEFLVSFYNNEISEKSEIFDDQFSVERPDGSNFTLKIRSTKLEDSAMYFCASTAETSGYNEQFFGPGTRLTVL.

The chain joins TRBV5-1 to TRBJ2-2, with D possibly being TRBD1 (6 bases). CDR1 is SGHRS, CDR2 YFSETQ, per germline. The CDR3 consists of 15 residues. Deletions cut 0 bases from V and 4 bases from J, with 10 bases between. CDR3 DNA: TGCGCCAGCAGCTTGGGACAGGCGGGCACCGGGGAGCTGTTTTTT. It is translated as CASSLGQAGTGELFF.

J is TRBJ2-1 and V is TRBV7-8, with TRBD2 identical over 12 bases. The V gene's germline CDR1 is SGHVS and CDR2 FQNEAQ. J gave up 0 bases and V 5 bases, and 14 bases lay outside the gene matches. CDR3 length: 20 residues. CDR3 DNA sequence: TGTGCCAGCAGCCTACTGTGGACTAGCGGGGCGACTATCTCCTACAATGAGCAGTTCTTC. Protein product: CASSLLWTSGATISYNEQFF.